The rows below give T cell receptor beta chains drawn from one sample of a study of T cells after yellow fever vaccination. TCRdb independently ran MiXCR on the 5' RACE reads; one entry per CDR3 protein. The table lists about 580,000 distinct CDR3 sequences, around 16% of them singletons, with approximately 15% in the top ten. This sample comprised PBMCs, obtained 5 to 6 days after the first yellow fever vaccination. The receptors originated from a man younger than 35 who received the YFV17D yellow fever vaccine. Both conserved end residues are part of each CDR3. Fields, in order: clone size, D gene, J gene, V gene, CDR3 DNA, CDR3 protein. The D gene is left open where the match is weak. Clone size is given for some rows only: seen once, a few or many times, or a class if the clone is expanded.

size: few
D: -
J: TRBJ1-2
V: TRBV29-1
DNA: TGCAGCGTGACAGGTGCCGGCTACACCTTC
CDR3: CSVTGAGYTF

size: few
D: -
J: TRBJ2-5
V: TRBV2
DNA: TGTGCCAGCAGCGCACAGGGTCTCCACTCCCAAACCCAGTACTTC
CDR3: CASSAQGLHSQTQYF

size: many
D: -
J: TRBJ2-1
V: TRBV19
DNA: TGTGCCAGTAGTGTCGGGACACTACTTACGCAGTTCTTC
CDR3: CASSVGTLLTQFF

size: -
D: TRBD2
J: TRBJ2-5
V: TRBV18
DNA: TGTGCCAGCTCACCGGTAATCCTAGCGGGGGGAGAGACCCAGTACTTC
CDR3: CASSPVILAGGETQYF

size: -
D: TRBD1
J: TRBJ2-3
V: TRBV20-1
DNA: TGCAGTGCTAGGGACAGGGGGGGTGGCACAGATACGCAGTATTTT
CDR3: CSARDRGGGTDTQYF

size: -
D: -
J: TRBJ2-3
V: TRBV18
DNA: TGTGCCAGCTCACCGAGGGAGGGGGCGACAGATACGCAGTATTTT
CDR3: CASSPREGATDTQYF

size: -
D: -
J: TRBJ1-2
V: TRBV12-3/TRBV12-4
DNA: TGTGCCAGCAGTTTAAGGGGGGGCCCGGGCTACACCTTC
CDR3: CASSLRGGPGYTF

size: -
D: -
J: TRBJ2-2
V: TRBV4-2
DNA: TGTGCCAGCAGCCAAGTCCCGGGGGCAGGTGGTAACACCGGGGAGCTGTTTTTT
CDR3: CASSQVPGAGGNTGELFF

size: few
D: TRBD1
J: TRBJ2-2
V: TRBV5-1
DNA: TGCGCCAGCAGCCGGAGGACAGGGGAGGCCGGGGAGCTGTTTTTT
CDR3: CASSRRTGEAGELFF

size: -
D: -
J: TRBJ2-3
V: TRBV10-3
DNA: TGTGCCATCAGAATCTCGGGGAGTGTCGCAGATACGCAGTATTTT
CDR3: CAIRISGSVADTQYF

size: -
D: -
J: TRBJ1-2
V: TRBV29-1
DNA: TGCAGCGTGGGGATTTCGGACGAAGGAACTAACTATGGCTACACCTTC
CDR3: CSVGISDEGTNYGYTF

size: -
D: -
J: TRBJ2-1
V: TRBV6-5
DNA: TGTGCCAGCAGTTACTGGCGGTCCAGCAATGAGCAGTTCTTC
CDR3: CASSYWRSSNEQFF

size: few
D: TRBD1
J: TRBJ1-1
V: TRBV23-1
DNA: TGCGCCAGCAATCGGACAGGGGCAGGGAGCACTGAAGCTTTCTTT
CDR3: CASNRTGAGSTEAFF

size: few
D: -
J: TRBJ2-3
V: TRBV4-3
DNA: TGCGCCAGCAGCCAAGATTACACCGGGGCTAGCACAGATACGCAGTATTTT
CDR3: CASSQDYTGASTDTQYF

size: many
D: -
J: TRBJ2-1
V: TRBV13
DNA: TGTGCCAGCAGCTCTACAGGGTGGGCGTCTGGGGACAATGAGCAGTTCTTC
CDR3: CASSSTGWASGDNEQFF

size: -
D: TRBD2
J: TRBJ2-3
V: TRBV20-1
DNA: TGCAGTGCAGCTAGCGGGGGTACAGATACGCAGTATTTT
CDR3: CSAASGGTDTQYF

size: -
D: -
J: TRBJ1-1
V: TRBV11-1
DNA: TGTGCCAGCAGCTTTACAGATACCACTGAAGCTTTCTTT
CDR3: CASSFTDTTEAFF

size: few
D: -
J: TRBJ1-1
V: TRBV5-1
DNA: TGCGCCAGCAGCTTGCAATCCAATTTGAACACTGAAGCTTTCTTT
CDR3: CASSLQSNLNTEAFF

size: -
D: -
J: TRBJ2-3
V: TRBV5-1
DNA: TGCGCCAGCAGCCCCGTGGGAGTACCAGATACGCAGTATTTT
CDR3: CASSPVGVPDTQYF

size: few
D: -
J: TRBJ2-3
V: TRBV28
DNA: TGTGCCAGCAGTCGCGCGGGGTTTGGGGCAGATACGCAGTATTTT
CDR3: CASSRAGFGADTQYF

size: -
D: TRBD2
J: TRBJ2-1
V: TRBV6-5
DNA: TGTGCCAGCAGTTACTCACCCCCGGGACTAGCGGGTTACAATGAGCAGTTCTTC
CDR3: CASSYSPPGLAGYNEQFF

size: -
D: -
J: TRBJ1-2
V: TRBV6-2/TRBV6-3
DNA: TGTGCCAGCAGACGGCCGGGGACGGTGTACGGGGACTATGGCTACACCTTC
CDR3: CASRRPGTVYGDYGYTF

size: -
D: TRBD1
J: TRBJ1-1
V: TRBV6-5
DNA: TGTGCCAGCAGTTTTCAGACAGGGGTCGAGGAAGCTTTCTTT
CDR3: CASSFQTGVEEAFF

size: few
D: TRBD2
J: TRBJ2-1
V: TRBV20-1
DNA: TGCAGTGCTAGAGGACTAGCGGGGGGGCAGGTTATATACAATGAGCAGTTCTTC
CDR3: CSARGLAGGQVIYNEQFF

size: few
D: TRBD2
J: TRBJ2-3
V: TRBV7-2
DNA: TGTGCCAGCAGCTTAGGTGGGGGGGAACCAGATACGCAGTATTTT
CDR3: CASSLGGGEPDTQYF